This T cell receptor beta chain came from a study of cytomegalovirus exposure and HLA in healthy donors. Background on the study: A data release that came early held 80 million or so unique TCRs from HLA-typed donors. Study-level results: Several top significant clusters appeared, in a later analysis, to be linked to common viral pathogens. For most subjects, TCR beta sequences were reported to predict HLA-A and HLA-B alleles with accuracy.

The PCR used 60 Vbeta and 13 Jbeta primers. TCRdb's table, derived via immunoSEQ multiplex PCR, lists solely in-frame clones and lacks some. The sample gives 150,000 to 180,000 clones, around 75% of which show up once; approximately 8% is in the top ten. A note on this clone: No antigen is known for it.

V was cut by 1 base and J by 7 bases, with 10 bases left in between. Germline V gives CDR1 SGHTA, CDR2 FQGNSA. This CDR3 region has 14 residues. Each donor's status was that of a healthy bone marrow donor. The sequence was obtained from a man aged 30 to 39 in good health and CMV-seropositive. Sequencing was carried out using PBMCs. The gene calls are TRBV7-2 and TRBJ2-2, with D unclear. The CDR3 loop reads CASSLEVRGGELFF. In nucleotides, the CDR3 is TGTGCCAGCAGCTTAGAGGTACGAGGCGGGGAGCTGTTTTTT.